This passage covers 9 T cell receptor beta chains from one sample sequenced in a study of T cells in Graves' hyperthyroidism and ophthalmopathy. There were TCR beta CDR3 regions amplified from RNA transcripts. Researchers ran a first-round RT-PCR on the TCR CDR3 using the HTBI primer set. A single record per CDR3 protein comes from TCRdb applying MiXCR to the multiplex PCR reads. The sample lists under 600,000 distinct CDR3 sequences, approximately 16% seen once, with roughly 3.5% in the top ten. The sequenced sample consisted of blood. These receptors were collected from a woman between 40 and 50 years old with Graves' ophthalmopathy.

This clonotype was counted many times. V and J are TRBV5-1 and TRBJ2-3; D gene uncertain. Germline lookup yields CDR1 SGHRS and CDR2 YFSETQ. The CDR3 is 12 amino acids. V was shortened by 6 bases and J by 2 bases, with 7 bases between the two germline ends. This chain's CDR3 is CASNSPTDTQYF. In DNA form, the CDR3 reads TGCGCCAGCAACTCACCCACAGATACGCAGTATTTT.

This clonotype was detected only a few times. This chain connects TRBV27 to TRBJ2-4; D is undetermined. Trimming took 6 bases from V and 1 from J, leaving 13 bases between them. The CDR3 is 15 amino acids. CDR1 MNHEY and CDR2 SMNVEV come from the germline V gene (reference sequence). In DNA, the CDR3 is TGTGCCAGCAGCGATTTATACAGCGCCAAAAACATTCAGTACTTC. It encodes CASSDLYSAKNIQYF.

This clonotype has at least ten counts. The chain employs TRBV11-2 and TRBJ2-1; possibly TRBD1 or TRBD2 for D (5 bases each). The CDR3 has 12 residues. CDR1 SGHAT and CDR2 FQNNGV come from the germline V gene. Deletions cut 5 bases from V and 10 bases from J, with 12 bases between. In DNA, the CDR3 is TGTGCCAGCAGCCCGGGACCGGGCGAGCAGTTCTTC. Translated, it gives CASSPGPGEQFF.

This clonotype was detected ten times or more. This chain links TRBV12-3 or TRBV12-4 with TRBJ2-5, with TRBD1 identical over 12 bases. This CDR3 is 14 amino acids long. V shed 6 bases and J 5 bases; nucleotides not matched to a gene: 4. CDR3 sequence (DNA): TGTGCCAGCAGCGAGGGACAGGGGGCCGAGACCCAGTACTTC. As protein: CASSEGQGAETQYF.

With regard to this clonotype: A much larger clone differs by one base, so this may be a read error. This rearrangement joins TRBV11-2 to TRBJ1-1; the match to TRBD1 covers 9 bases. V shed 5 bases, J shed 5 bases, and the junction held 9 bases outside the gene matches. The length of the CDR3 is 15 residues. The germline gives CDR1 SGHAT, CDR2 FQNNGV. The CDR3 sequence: CASSIQGAFNTEAFF. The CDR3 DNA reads TGTGCCAGCAGCATACAGGGGGCGTTTAATACTGAAGCTTTCTTT.

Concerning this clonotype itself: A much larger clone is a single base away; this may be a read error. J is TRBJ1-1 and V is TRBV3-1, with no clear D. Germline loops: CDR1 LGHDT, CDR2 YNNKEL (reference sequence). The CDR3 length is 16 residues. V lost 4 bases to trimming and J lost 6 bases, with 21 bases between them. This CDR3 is CASSPYPRGHRPEAFF. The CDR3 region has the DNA TGTGCCAGCAGCCCATACCCCCGAGGGCACCGCCCTGAAGCTTTCTTT.

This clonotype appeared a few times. In nucleotides, the CDR3 is TGCGCCAGCAGCTTGGGAGTCAGTAGCGGGAGGGCGGATGAGCAGTTCTTC. It encodes CASSLGVSSGRADEQFF. The chain joins TRBV5-1 to TRBJ2-1; 11 positions match TRBD2. The CDR3 is 17 amino acids. CDR1 is SGHRS and CDR2 is YFSETQ in the germline V gene. The ends lost 0 bases at V and 8 bases at J; junction bases unmatched: 10.

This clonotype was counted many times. For the CDR3, the DNA is TGTGCCTGGACCCGGGACGGCTTCTCTGGAAACACCATATATTTT. Translated: CAWTRDGFSGNTIYF. The J gene is TRBJ1-3, the V gene TRBV30; weak D call: TRBD1 (5 bases). In germline, CDR1 is GTSNPN, CDR2 SVGIG (reference sequence). With 4 bases removed from V and 0 bases from J, the gap between germline ends came to 13 bases. The CDR3 is made up of 15 amino acids.

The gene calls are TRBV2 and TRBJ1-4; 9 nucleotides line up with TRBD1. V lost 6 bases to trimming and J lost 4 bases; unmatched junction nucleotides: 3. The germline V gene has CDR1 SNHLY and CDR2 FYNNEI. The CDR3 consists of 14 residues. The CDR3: CASRGTGNNEKLFF. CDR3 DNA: TGTGCCAGCAGGGGGACAGGGAATAATGAAAAACTGTTTTTT.